This TCR beta chain stems from a study of cytomegalovirus exposure and HLA in healthy donors. This clone is medium-sized (0.01 to 0.1%) in the sample. The CDR3 extends over 16 amino acids. Germline V CDR1 and CDR2: LNHDA, SQIVND (reference sequence). V was clipped by 4 bases and J by 3 bases, with 16 bases between them. The study ran its PCR with 60 Vbeta and 13 Jbeta primers. Sequenced by immunoSEQ multiplex PCR; TCRdb stores in-frame clones only, minus some. The top ten hold over 6.5% of the sample, which has 150,000 or so clones, 65% to 85% seen once. Sequenced sample: PBMCs. This chain joins TRBV19 and TRBJ1-5; D unresolved. The receptor was derived from a man aged 25-45 years in good health and CMV-seronegative. In DNA, the CDR3 is TGTGCCAGTAGTACAAACCAGGAGGGATACAATCAGCCCCAGCATTTT. Its translation is CASSTNQEGYNQPQHF.